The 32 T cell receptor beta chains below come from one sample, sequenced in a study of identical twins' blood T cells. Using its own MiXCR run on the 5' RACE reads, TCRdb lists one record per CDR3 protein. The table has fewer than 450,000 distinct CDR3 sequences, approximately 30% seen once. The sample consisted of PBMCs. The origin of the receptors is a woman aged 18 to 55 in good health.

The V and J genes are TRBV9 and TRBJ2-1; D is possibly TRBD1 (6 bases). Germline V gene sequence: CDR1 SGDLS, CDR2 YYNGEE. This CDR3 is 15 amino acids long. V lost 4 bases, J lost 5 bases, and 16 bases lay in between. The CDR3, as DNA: TGTGCCAGCAGCTTTGGGGGCAGTCAAAACAATGAGCAGTTCTTC. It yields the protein CASSFGGSQNNEQFF.

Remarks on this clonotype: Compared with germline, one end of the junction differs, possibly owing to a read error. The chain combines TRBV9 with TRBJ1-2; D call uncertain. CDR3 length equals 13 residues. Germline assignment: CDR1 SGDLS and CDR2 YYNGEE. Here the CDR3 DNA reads TGTGCCAGCGGCGTAGGCCACCCGGGCGGCTACACCTTC. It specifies CASGVGHPGGYTF.

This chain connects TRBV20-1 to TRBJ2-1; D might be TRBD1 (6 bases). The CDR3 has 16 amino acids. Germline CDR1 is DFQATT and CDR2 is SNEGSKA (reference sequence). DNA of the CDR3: TGCAGGGCCTCCTCCAACAGACAGGAATCCTACAATGAGCAGTTCTTC. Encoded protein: CRASSNRQESYNEQFF.

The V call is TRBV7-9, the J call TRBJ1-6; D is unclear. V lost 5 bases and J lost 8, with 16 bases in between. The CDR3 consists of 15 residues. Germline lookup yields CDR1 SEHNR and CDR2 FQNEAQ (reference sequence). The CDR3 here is CASSQVSTAYSPLHF. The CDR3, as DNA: TGTGCCAGCAGCCAGGTTTCCACAGCATATTCACCCCTCCACTTT. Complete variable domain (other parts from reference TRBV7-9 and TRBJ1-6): DTGVSQNPRHKITKRGQNVTFRCDPISEHNRLYWYRQTLGQGPEFLTYFQNEAQLEKSRLLSDRFSAERPKGSFSTLEIQRTEQGDSAMYLCASSQVSTAYSPLHFGNGTRLTVT.

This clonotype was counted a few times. CDR3 DNA: TGCGCCAGCAGCTTACTAGAAGGAGATACGCAGTATTTT. As protein: CASSLLEGDTQYF. V gene TRBV5-1 combines with J gene TRBJ2-3; D possibly corresponds to TRBD2 (5 bases). CDR1 SGHRS and CDR2 YFSETQ come from the germline V gene. Between the trimmed V and J ends, which lost 2 bases and 5 bases, there was a span of 9 bases. This CDR3 has 13 amino acids.

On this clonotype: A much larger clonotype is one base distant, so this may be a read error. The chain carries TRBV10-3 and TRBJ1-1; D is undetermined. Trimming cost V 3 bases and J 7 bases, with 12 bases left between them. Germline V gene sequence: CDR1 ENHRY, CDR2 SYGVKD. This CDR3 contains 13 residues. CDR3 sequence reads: CAISEHTVFEAFF. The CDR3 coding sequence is TGTGCCATCAGTGAACATACAGTATTTGAAGCTTTCTTT.

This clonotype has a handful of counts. The chain's CDR3 is CASSSPGTSGGEELFF. In nucleotides, the CDR3 is TGTGCCAGCAGTTCCCCCGGGACTAGCGGGGGGGAGGAGCTGTTTTTT. The genes are TRBV28 and TRBJ2-2, with 16 bases matching TRBD2. The germline V gene encodes CDR1 MDHEN and CDR2 SYDVKM. The CDR3 contains 16 residues. V lost 4 bases, J lost 10 bases, and 6 bases stayed unmatched.

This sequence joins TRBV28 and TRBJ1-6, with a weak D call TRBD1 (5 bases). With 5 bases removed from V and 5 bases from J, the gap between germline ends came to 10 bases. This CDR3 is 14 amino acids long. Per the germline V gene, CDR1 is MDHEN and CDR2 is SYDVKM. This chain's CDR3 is CASSRDVNNSPLHF. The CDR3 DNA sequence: TGTGCCAGCAGTAGGGACGTTAATAATTCACCCCTCCACTTT.

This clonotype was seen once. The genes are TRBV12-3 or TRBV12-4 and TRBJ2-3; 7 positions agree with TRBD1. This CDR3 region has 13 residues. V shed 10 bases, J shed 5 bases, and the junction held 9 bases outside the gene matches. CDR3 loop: CATRGQQQDTQYF. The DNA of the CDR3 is TGTGCCACTAGGGGACAGCAACAAGATACGCAGTATTTT.

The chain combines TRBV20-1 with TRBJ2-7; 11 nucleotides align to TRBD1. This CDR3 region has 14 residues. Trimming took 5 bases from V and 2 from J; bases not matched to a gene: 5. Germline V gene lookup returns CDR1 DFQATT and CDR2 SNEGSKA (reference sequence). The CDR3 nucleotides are TGCAGTGCTGCCCCGGGACAGGGGGCCTACGAGCAGTACTTC. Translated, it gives CSAAPGQGAYEQYF.

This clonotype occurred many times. The CDR3 DNA reads TGTGCCAGCAGACTCCGACTAGCGGCAGATACGCAGTATTTT. Residues: CASRLRLAADTQYF. The gene calls are TRBV5-6 and TRBJ2-3, with TRBD2 matching 9 bases. Germline V gene lookup returns CDR1 SGHDT and CDR2 YYEEEE. V shed 5 bases and J 4 bases; nucleotides not matched to a gene: 5. The CDR3 is 14 residues long.

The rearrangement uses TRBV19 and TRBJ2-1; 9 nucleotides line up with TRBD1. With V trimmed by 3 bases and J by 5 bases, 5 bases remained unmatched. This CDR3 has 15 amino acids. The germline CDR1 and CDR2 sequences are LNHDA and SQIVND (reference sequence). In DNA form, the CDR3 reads TGTGCCAGTAGTATTACAGGGGGCGCGAACAATGAGCAGTTCTTC. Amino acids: CASSITGGANNEQFF. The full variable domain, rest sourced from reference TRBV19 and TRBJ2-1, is DGGITQSPKYLFRKEGQNVTLSCEQNLNHDAMYWYRQDPGQGLRLIYYSQIVNDFQKGDIAEGYSVSREKKESFPLTVTSAQKNPTAFYLCASSITGGANNEQFFGPGTRLTVL.

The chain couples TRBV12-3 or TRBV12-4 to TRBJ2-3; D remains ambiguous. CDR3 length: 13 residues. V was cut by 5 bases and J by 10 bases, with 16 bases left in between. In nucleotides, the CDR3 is TGTGCCAGCAGTGTCGACTTGATCAAGGCGCAGTATTTT. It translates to CASSVDLIKAQYF.

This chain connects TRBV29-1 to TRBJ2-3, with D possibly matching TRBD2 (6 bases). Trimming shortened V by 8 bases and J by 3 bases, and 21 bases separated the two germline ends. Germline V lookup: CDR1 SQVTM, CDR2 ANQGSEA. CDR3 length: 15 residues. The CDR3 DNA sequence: TGCAGCTGGGGAGGCGGAGAGAGGTTTACAGATACGCAGTATTTT. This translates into CSWGGGERFTDTQYF.

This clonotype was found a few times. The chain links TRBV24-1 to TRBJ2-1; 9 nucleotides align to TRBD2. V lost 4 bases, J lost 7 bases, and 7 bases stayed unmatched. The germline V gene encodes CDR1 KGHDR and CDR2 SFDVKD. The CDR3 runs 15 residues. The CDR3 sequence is CATSDGLGLANEQFF. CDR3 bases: TGTGCCACCAGTGACGGCTTAGGACTAGCGAATGAGCAGTTCTTC.

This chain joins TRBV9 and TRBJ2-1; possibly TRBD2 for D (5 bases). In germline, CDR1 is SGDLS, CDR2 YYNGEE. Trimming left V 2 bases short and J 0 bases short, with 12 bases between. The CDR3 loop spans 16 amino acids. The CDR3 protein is CASSVGLGSSYNEQFF. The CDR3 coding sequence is TGTGCCAGCAGCGTCGGTTTGGGGAGCTCCTACAATGAGCAGTTCTTC.

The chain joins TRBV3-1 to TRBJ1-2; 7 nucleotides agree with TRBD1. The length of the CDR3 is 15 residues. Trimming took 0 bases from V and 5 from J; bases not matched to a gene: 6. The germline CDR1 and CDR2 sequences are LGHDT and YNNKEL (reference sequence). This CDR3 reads CASSQDWMGQYGYTF. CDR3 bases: TGTGCCAGCAGCCAAGATTGGATGGGACAGTATGGCTACACCTTC.

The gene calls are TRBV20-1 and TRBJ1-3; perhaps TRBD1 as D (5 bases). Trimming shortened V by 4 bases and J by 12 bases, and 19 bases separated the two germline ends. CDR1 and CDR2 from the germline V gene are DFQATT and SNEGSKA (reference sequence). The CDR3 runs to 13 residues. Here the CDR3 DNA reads TGCAGTGCTACCGGGACCCGAAGGGGCAGCATATATTTT. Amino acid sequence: CSATGTRRGSIYF.

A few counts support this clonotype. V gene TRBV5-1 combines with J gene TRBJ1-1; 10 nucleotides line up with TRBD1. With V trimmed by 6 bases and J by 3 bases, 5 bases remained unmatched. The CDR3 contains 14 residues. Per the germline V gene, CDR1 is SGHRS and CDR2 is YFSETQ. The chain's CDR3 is CASTRQGAHTEAFF. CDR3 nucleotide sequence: TGCGCCAGCACCAGACAGGGGGCACACACTGAAGCTTTCTTT.

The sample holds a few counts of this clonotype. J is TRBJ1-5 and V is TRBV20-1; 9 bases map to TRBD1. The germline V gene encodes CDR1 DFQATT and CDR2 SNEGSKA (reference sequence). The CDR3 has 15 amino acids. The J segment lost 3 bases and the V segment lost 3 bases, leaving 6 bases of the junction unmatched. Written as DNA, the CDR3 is TGCAGTGCTAGCGAACAGGGGGCCCTCAATCAGCCCCAGCATTTT. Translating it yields CSASEQGALNQPQHF.

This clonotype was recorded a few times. CDR3 bases: TGCAGTGCTAGCGCCCCGAACACCGGGGAGCTGTTTTTT. This translates into CSASAPNTGELFF. The V call is TRBV20-1, the J call TRBJ2-2; D unresolved. Deletions cut 3 bases from V and 0 bases from J, with 5 bases between. From germline, CDR1 is DFQATT and CDR2 SNEGSKA (reference sequence). This CDR3 has 13 residues.

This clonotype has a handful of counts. DNA for the CDR3: TGTGCCAGCAGCGTATGGGGGGGACCTTCGAACACCGGGGAGCTGTTTTTT. As protein: CASSVWGGPSNTGELFF. The chain couples TRBV9 to TRBJ2-2; 7 bases line up with TRBD2. CDR3 size: 17 residues. CDR1 is SGDLS, CDR2 YYNGEE, per germline. With V trimmed by 1 base and J by 0 bases, 6 bases remained unmatched.

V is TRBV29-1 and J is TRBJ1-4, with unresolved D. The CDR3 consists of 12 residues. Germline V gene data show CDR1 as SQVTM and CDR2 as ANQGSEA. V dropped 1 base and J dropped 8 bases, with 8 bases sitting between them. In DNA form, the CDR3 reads TGCAGCGTTGAAGTGGGAGACGAAAAACTGTTTTTT. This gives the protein CSVEVGDEKLFF.

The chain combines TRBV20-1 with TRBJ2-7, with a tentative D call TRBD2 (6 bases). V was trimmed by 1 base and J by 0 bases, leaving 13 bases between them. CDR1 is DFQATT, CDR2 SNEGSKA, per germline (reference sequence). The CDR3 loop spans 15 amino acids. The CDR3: CSARGLASSSYEQYF. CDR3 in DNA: TGCAGTGCTAGAGGGCTAGCGTCGAGCTCCTACGAGCAGTACTTC.

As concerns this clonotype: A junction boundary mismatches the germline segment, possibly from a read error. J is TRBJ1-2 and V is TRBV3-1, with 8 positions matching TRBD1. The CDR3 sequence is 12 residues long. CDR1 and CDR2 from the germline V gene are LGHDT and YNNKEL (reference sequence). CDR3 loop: CACSRGQGGYTF. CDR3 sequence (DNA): TGTGCCTGCAGCCGTGGACAGGGCGGCTACACCTTC.

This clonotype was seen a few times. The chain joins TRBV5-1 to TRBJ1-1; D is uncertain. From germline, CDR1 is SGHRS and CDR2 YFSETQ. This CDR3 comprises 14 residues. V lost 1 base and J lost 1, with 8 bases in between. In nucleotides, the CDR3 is TGCGCCAGCAGCTTGACGGCTGAGAACACTGAAGCTTTCTTT. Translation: CASSLTAENTEAFF. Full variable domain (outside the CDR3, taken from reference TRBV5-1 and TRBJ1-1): KAGVTQTPRYLIKTRGQQVTLSCSPISGHRSVSWYQQTPGQGLQFLFEYFSETQRNKGNFPGRFSGRQFSNSRSEMNVSTLELGDSALYLCASSLTAENTEAFFGQGTRLTVV.

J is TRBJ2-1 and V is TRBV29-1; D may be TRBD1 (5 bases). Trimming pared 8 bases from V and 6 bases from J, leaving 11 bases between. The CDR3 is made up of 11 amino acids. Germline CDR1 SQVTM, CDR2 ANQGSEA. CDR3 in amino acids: CSLGRSNEQFF. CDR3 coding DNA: TGCAGCCTGGGGCGCTCCAATGAGCAGTTCTTC.

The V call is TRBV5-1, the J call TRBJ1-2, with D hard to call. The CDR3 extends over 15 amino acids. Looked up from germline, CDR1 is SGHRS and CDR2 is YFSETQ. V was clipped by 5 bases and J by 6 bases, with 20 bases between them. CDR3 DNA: TGCGCCAGCAGACCGATTGGTCCCCCACGGGATGGCTACACCTTC. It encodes CASRPIGPPRDGYTF.

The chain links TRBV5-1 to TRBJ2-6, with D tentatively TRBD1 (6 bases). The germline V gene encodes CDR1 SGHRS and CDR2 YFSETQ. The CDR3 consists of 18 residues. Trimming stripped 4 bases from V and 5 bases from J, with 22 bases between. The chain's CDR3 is CASSPGARGSLRANVLTF. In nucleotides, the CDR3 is TGCGCCAGCAGCCCTGGAGCCAGGGGCTCTCTTCGGGCCAACGTCCTGACTTTC. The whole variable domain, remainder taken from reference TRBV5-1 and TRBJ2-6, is KAGVTQTPRYLIKTRGQQVTLSCSPISGHRSVSWYQQTPGQGLQFLFEYFSETQRNKGNFPGRFSGRQFSNSRSEMNVSTLELGDSALYLCASSPGARGSLRANVLTFGAGSRLTVL.

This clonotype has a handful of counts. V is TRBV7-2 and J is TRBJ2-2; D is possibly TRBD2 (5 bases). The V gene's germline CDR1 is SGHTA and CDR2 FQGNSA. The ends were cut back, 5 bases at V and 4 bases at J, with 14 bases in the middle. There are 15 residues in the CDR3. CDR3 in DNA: TGTGCCAGCAGCCCCCGGCTAGCAAGCACCGGGGAGCTGTTTTTT. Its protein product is CASSPRLASTGELFF.

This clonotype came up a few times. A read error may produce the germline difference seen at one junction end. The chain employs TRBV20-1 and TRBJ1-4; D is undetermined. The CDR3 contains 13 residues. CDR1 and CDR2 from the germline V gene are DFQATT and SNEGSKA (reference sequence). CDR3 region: CNARSSANEKLFF. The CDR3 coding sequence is TGCAATGCTAGGTCAAGTGCTAATGAAAAACTGTTTTTT.

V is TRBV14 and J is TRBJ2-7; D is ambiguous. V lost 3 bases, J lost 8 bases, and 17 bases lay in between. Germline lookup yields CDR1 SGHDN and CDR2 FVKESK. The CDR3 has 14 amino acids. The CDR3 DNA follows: TGTGCCAGCAGCCATTTGTCCAAGGCCACGAAGCAGTACTTC. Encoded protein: CASSHLSKATKQYF.